Only a few counts were recorded for the clone carrying this T cell receptor (beta chain). What it binds is unknown. MiXCR, run by TCRdb on the 5' RACE reads, gives a single entry per CDR3 protein. This sample yields some 500,000 distinct CDR3 sequences, of which roughly 9.9% are seen a single time; around 3.2% belongs to the top ten. The sample comes from a study of identical twins. Unmatched junction bases numbered 7, after V lost 1 base and J lost 4 bases. The CDR3 is made up of 16 amino acids. The germline CDR1 and CDR2 sequences are DFQATT and SNEGSKA (reference sequence). Study-level results: The models systematically underestimated how much out-of-frame TCR alpha was shared in monozygotic twins. Weaker excess sharing between twins was seen in beta out-of-frame sequences.

This sample was also put to use in a study of yellow fever vaccine responses in identical twins.

The sample comprised PBMCs. J is TRBJ2-2 and V is TRBV20-1; TRBD1 matches at 9 bases. The TCR was taken from a woman between 18 and 29 years old in good health. CDR3 bases: TGCAGTGCTAGAGTCATGGACAGGGGATTCACCGGGGAGCTGTTTTTT. It codes for CSARVMDRGFTGELFF.